This T cell receptor beta chain was profiled in a study of glioma-infiltrating T cells. TCR alpha and beta CDR3 regions were amplified from RNA using iRepertoire nested multiplex PCR. Tissue mRNA or PBMC total RNA, 100-400 ng, went into one-step reverse transcription and amplification. TCRdb fed the multiplex PCR reads into MiXCR, producing one record per CDR3 protein. The table lists under 130,000 distinct CDR3 sequences, around 28% of them singletons. This clonotype has a count of ten or more. What it binds is not known. V lost 0 bases and J 7 bases, leaving 12 bases between the germline ends. This CDR3 comprises 14 residues. Germline V lookup: CDR1 LGHNA, CDR2 YSLEER. Whole-study findings and limits: Only very few CDR3 sequences appeared in both tissue and blood. Above-expected tissue-blood divergence occurred in all gliomas, most in low-grade ones.

This receptor was identified in a human donor with low-grade glioma or glioblastoma, undergoing nonglioma brain surgery, or in good health (not recorded which). The chain links TRBV4-3 to TRBJ1-2; TRBD1 is a possible D gene (5 bases). The sequenced sample was glioma tissue, nonneoplastic brain tissue, or PBMCs (not recorded which). For the CDR3, the DNA is TGCGCCAGCAGCCAAGATTCAGTAGGGACTGGCTACACCTTC. Protein sequence: CASSQDSVGTGYTF.